This T cell receptor (beta chain) was captured in a study of human T cells and chemical hapten exposure. Time point here: patch test 3, about 24 weeks after DPC sensitization. Treatment given: therapeutic diphenylcyclopropenone sensitization with weekly scalp DPC. Losses at the gene ends were 2 bases for V and 7 bases for J; bases not matched to a gene: 5. The V gene's germline CDR1 is MNHEY and CDR2 SVGAGI. CDR3 length equals 14 residues. MiXCR, run by TCRdb on the RACE reads, gives a single entry per CDR3 protein. The sample holds about 97,000 distinct CDR3 sequences, around a quarter seen once. This clonotype was detected only a few times.

This receptor was obtained from a man aged 35-49 years with alopecia areata. Some clones in this sample may be carry-over from other donors' samples. This chain connects TRBV6-5 to TRBJ2-1, with 7 bases aligning to TRBD1. The sample was whole blood, taken in connection with sensitization to the hapten diphenylcyclopropenone (DPC). Here the CDR3 reads CASSYRTGYNEQFF. Written as DNA, the CDR3 is TGTGCCAGCAGTTACCGGACAGGTTATAATGAGCAGTTCTTC.